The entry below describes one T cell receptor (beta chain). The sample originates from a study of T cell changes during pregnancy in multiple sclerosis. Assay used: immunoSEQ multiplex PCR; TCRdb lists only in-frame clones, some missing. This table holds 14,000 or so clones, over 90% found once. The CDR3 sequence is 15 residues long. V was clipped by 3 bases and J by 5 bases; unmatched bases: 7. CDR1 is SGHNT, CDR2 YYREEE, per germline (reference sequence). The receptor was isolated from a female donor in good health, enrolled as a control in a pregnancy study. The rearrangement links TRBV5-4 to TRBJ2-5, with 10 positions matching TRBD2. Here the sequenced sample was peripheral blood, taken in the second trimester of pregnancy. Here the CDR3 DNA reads TGTGCCAGCAGCTCCCAAGCGGGAGGGGGTGAGACCCAGTACTTC. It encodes CASSSQAGGGETQYF.